This TCR beta chain was obtained from a study of T cell responses to AZD1222 COVID-19 vaccine. Comments on this clone: Its specificity is unknown.

Germline V gives CDR1 GTSNPN, CDR2 SVGIG (reference sequence). This CDR3 has 14 residues. Trimming cost V 1 base and J 2 bases; bases outside gene matches: 5. The data were produced by immunoSEQ multiplex PCR, yet TCRdb's version contains in-frame clones alone and is incomplete. The sample holds about 120,000 clones, about 87% seen once. Study results and caveats: The donor cohort was predominantly white British with a female majority, and clonal diversity may have been underestimated.

This sequence originates from an adult in good health. The chain is built from TRBV30 and TRBJ2-7, with 7 bases that match TRBD1. Sequences were derived from peripheral blood, sampled on day 0 of AZD1222 vaccination. The CDR3 DNA reads as TGTGCCTGGAGTGGGGGGACAGATACCTACGAGCAGTACTTC. This translates into CAWSGGTDTYEQYF.